The clone carrying this T cell receptor (beta chain) was seen only a few times. This CDR3 is also generated by other DNA sequences in the sample. J was trimmed by 2 bases and V by 3 bases; bases with no gene match: 5. CDR3 length equals 15 residues. Germline CDR1 reads KGHSH; CDR2 reads LQKENI. This entry belongs to a study of blood T cell repertoires in COVID-19. The assay was immunoSEQ multiplex PCR, and TCRdb's table has in-frame clones only and misses some. The data hold 150,000 or so clones, with approximately 90% observed a single time. The gene calls are TRBV18 and TRBJ1-2, with 8 bases identical to TRBD1. The source of this sequence is a man aged 55 to 70 with COVID-19, enrolled during active disease. What was sequenced was peripheral blood. The CDR3 spells CASSPDRGNNYGYTF. The CDR3 coding sequence is TGTGCCAGCTCACCCGACAGGGGTAACAACTATGGCTACACCTTC.